One TCR beta chain is described in this entry. The target of this receptor is not known. No much larger clone is present one base from it, and per-base qualities are unavailable. The twin pairs came from the European Cystic Fibrosis Twin and Sibling Study Cohort, which recruited patients from 150 or so CF clinics across 14 European countries. Zygosity and CFTR genotype were verified in-house, with zygosity tested by multiplex PCR of nine short tandem repeat loci. Peripheral blood was sampled from each twin, with clinical parameters recorded on the day of blood sampling. Phenol/chloroform extraction was used to isolate genomic DNA from peripheral blood cells, and the DNA was then kept in TE buffer at 4 degrees C. Relative to germline, V is missing 4 bases and J is missing 3 bases, with 6 bases of the junction outside any gene match. From the germline V gene, CDR1 is SGHRS and CDR2 is YFSETQ. The CDR3, cysteine through phenylalanine, is 15 amino acids long. The only DNA kept is the CDR3, 45 bases in frame from the first base.

This sample is drawn from a study of monozygotic twins with cystic fibrosis (dated by TCRdb to the early 2020s). Study-wide context: Barcoded libraries were made from 3 to 3.5 micrograms of fragmented DNA using approximately 14 PCR cycles. The study compared TCR beta repertoires within and between 16 monozygotic twin pairs with cystic fibrosis to assess genetic influence on V and J gene usage. The cohort comprised ten female and six male twin pairs aged 2.0 to 36.4 years, median about 9.4 years, mostly children and adolescents. Twins were ranked among around 990 cohort participants for weight-for-height and FEVPerc (FEV1 disease centile) on the day of blood sampling. Data for three of the twin pairs had been reported earlier in a different context.

The full study reports these points: No association turned up between shared CDR3 numbers and age, concordance or disease severity, and the cohort was small. Simpson clonality was generally low (median around 0.01), which suggests a naive-dominated repertoire, and clonality was higher in the most severely affected patients. The greatest similarity to the co-twin was observed for V gene usage in 13 of 16 pairs and for J usage in 8 of 16 pairs, which suggested genetic constraints. Sharing of nucleotide-identical clonotypes was significantly greater within monozygotic CF twin pairs than between unrelated CF individuals (P = 0.000026, Mann-Whitney).

TCR beta CDR3 regions were amplified by multiplex PCR with the immunoSEQ immune profiling system according to the manufacturer's instructions. Sequencing was performed on an Illumina NextSeq system. Processing in the source paper ran as follows. The immunoSEQ Analyzer platform handled processing of the sequence data, and clonality was calculated by taking the square root of Simpson's index of productive rearrangements. Similarity in V and J usage was quantified by Jensen-Shannon distance, and CDR3 generation probabilities were calculated with OLGA. The immuneACCESS database (August 2020) and VDJdb (December 2020) were searched for shared CDR3 sequences. TCRdb limited this immuneACCESS table to in-frame rearrangements with V and J called. A share of clones is missing; checked studies link under half to unresolved V genes, and the rest is unexplained. D and trimming come from the DNA, and the V and J calls and clone size come from that table. Here the sample has around 25,000 clones; approximately 96% occur a single time. About 2.5% of the sample comes from the top ten.

This TCR came from a girl aged 2 to 10 with cystic fibrosis. The sample taken for sequencing was blood. The chain joins TRBV5-1 to TRBJ1-2, with 10 bases matching TRBD1. The DNA sequence follows: TGCGCCAGCAGCCCGGGACAGGGGCGCCACTATGGCTACACCTTC. Protein translation: CASSPGQGRHYGYTF.